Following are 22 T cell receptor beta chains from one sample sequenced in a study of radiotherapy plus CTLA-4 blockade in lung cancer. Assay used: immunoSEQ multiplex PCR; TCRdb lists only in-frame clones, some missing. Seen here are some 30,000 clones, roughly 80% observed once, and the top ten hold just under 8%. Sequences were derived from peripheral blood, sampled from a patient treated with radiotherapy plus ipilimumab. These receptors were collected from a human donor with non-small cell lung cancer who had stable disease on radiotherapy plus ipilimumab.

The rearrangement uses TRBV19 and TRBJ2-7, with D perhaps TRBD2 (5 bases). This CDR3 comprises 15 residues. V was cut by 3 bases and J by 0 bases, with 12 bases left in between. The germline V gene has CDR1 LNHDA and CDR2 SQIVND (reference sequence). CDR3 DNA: TGTGCCAGTAGTATTATCCCGGGGTACTCCTACGAGCAGTACTTC. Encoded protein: CASSIIPGYSYEQYF.

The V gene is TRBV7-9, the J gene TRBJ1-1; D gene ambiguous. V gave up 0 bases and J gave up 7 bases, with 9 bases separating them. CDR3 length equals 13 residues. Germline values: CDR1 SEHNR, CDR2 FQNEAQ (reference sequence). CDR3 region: CASSLAPRNEAFF. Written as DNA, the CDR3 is TGTGCCAGCAGCTTAGCTCCCCGTAATGAAGCTTTCTTT.

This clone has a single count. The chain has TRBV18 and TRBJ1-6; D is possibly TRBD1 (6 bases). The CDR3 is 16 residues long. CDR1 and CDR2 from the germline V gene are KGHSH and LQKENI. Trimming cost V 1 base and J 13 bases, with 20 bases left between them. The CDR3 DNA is TGTGCCAGCTCACCACGGGACGCCGGGGGCTTTTCGCCCCTCCACTTT. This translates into CASSPRDAGGFSPLHF.

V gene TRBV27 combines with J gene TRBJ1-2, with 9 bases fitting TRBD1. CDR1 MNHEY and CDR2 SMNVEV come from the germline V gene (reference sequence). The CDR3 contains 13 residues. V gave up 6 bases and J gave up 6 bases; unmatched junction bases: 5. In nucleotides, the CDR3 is TGTGCCAGCAGCTACAGGGGGCGCGATGGCTACACCTTC. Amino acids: CASSYRGRDGYTF.

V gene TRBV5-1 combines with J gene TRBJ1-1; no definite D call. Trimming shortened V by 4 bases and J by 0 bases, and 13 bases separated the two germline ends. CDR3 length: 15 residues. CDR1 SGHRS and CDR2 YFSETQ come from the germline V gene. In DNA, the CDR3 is TGCGCCAGCAGCGGAGGGAACAGCTTGAACACTGAAGCTTTCTTT. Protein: CASSGGNSLNTEAFF.

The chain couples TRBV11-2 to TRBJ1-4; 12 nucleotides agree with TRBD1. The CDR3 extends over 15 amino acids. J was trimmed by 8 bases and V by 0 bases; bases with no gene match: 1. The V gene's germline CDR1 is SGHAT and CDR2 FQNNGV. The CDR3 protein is CASSLEGTGGEKLFF. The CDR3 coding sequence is TGTGCCAGCAGCTTAGAAGGGACAGGGGGCGAAAAACTGTTTTTT.

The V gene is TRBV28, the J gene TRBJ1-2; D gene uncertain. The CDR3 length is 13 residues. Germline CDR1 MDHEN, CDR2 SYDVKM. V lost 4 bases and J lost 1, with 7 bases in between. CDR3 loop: CASSWAGNYGYTF. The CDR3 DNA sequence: TGTGCCAGCAGTTGGGCTGGTAACTATGGCTACACCTTC.

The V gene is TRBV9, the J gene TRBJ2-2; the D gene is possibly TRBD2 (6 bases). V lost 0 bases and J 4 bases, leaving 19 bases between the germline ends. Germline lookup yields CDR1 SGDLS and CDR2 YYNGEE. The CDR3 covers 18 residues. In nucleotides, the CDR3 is TGTGCCAGCAGCGTAGTCCGAGAGCGGGCGGGAATCACCGGGGAGCTGTTTTTT. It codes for CASSVVRERAGITGELFF.

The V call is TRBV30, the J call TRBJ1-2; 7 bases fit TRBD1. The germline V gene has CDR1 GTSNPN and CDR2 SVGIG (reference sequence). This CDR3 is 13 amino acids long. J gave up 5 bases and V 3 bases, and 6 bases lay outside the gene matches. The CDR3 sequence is CAWRADREYGYTF. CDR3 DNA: TGTGCCTGGAGAGCAGACAGGGAATATGGCTACACCTTC.

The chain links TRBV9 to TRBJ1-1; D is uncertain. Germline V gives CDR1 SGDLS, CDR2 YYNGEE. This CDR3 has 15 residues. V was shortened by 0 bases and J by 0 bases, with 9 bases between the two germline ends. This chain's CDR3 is CASSVANQVNTEAFF. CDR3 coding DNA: TGTGCCAGCAGCGTAGCTAACCAAGTGAACACTGAAGCTTTCTTT. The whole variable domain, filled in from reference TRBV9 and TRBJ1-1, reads DSGVTQTPKHLITATGQRVTLRCSPRSGDLSVYWYQQSLDQGLQFLIQYYNGEERAKGNILERFSAQQFPDLHSELNLSSLELGDSALYFCASSVANQVNTEAFFGQGTRLTVV.

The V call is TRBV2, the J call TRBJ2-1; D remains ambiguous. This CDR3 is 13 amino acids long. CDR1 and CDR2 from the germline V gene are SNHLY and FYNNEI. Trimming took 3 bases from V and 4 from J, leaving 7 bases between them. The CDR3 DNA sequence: TGTGCCAGCAGTGATCGAAGGTACAATGAGCAGTTCTTC. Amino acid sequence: CASSDRRYNEQFF. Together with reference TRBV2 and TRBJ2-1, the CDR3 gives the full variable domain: EPEVTQTPSHQVTQMGQEVILRCVPISNHLYFYWYRQILGQKVEFLVSFYNNEISEKSEIFDDQFSVERPDGSNFTLKIRSTKLEDSAMYFCASSDRRYNEQFFGPGTRLTVL.

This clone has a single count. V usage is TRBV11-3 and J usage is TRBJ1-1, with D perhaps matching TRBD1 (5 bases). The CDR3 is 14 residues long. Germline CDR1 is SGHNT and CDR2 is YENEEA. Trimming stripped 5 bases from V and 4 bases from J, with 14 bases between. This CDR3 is CASSPSGRATEAFF. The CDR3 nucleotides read TGTGCCAGCAGCCCGTCCGGCAGGGCCACTGAAGCTTTCTTT. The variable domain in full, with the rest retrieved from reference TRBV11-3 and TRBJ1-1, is EAGVVQSPRYKIIEKKQPVAFWCNPISGHNTLYWYLQNLGQGPELLIRYENEEAVDDSQLPKDRFSAERLKGVDSTLKIQPAELGDSAVYLCASSPSGRATEAFFGQGTRLTVV.

CDR3 amino acids: CASTHLSGEQYF. CDR3 DNA sequence: TGTGCCAGCACCCACCTTAGCGGCGAGCAGTACTTC. V gene TRBV6-5 combines with J gene TRBJ2-7; D might be TRBD2 (6 bases). Germline V CDR1 and CDR2: MNHEY, SVGAGI. Deletions cut 7 bases from V and 6 bases from J, with 13 bases between. The CDR3 is made up of 12 amino acids.

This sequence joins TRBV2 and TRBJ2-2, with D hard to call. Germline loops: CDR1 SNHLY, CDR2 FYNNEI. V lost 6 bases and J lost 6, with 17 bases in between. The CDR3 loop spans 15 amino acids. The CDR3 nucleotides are TGTGCCAGCAGGCCTACCGAAGCAGACGCCGGGGAGCTGTTTTTT. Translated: CASRPTEADAGELFF.

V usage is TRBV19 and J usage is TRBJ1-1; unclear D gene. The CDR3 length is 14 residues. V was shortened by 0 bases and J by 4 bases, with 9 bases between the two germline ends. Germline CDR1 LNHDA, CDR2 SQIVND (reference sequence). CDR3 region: CASSIDDTGTEAFF. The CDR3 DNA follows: TGTGCCAGTAGTATAGATGACACGGGCACTGAAGCTTTCTTT.

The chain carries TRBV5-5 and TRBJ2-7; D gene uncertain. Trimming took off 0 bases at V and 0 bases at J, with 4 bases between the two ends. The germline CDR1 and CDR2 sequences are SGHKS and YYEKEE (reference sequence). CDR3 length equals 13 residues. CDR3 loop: CASSLGSSYEQYV. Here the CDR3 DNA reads TGTGCCAGCAGCTTGGGCAGCTCCTACGAGCAGTACGTC.

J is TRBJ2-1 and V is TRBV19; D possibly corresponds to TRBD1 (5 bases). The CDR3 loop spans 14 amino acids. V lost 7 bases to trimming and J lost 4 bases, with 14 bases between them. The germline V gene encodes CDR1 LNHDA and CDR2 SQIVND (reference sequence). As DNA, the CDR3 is TGTGCCAGTAAAGGGCCCGACAGTTACAATGAGCAGTTCTTC. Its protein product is CASKGPDSYNEQFF.

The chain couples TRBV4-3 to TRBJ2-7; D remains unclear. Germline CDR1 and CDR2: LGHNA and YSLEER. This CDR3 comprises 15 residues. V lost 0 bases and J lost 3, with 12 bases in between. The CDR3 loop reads CASSQDSGNHYEQYF. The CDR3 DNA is TGCGCCAGCAGCCAAGATTCGGGCAACCACTACGAGCAGTACTTC.

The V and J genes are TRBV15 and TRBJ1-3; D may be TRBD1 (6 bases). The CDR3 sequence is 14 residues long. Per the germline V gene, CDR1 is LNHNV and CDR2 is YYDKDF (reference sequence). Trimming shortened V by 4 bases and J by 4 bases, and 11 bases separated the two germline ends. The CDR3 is CATSKGGSGNTIYF. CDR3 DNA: TGTGCCACCAGCAAGGGGGGCTCGGGAAACACCATATATTTT.

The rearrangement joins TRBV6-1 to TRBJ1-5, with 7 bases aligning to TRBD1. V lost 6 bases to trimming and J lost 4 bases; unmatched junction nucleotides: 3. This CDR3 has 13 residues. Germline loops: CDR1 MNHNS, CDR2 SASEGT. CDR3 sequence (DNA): TGTGCCAGCAGGCCGACAGGGAATCAGCCCCAGCATTTT. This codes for CASRPTGNQPQHF.

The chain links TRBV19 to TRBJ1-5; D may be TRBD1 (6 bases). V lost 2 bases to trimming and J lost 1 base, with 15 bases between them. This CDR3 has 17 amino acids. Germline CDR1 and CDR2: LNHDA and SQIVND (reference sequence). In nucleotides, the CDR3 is TGTGCCAGTAGTATATGGGGGACATACCAAAGCAATCAGCCCCAGCATTTT. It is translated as CASSIWGTYQSNQPQHF.

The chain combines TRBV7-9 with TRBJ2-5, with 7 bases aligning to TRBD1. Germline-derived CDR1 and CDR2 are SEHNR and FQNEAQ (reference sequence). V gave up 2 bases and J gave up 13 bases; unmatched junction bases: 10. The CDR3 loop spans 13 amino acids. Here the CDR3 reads CASSLPRDSAPYF. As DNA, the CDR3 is TGTGCCAGCAGCTTACCCCGGGACAGCGCGCCGTACTTC.